Listed here are 13 T cell receptor beta chains from one sample, sequenced in a study of blood T cell repertoires in COVID-19. Profiling relied on immunoSEQ multiplex PCR, and the TCRdb table lists in-frame clones only, not all of them. The sample has more than 250,000 clones; about 83% are singletons. The sequenced sample consisted of peripheral blood. The receptors originated from a woman in her fifties or sixties with acute or convalescent COVID-19.

This clone was picked up many times. The chain employs TRBV5-4 and TRBJ1-1, with a tentative D call TRBD1 (6 bases). The CDR3 has 15 residues. From germline, CDR1 is SGHNT and CDR2 YYREEE (reference sequence). Deletions cut 4 bases from V and 0 bases from J, with 13 bases between. CDR3 residues: CASSMDSLMNTEAFF. The CDR3 region has the DNA TGTGCCAGCAGCATGGACAGCCTGATGAACACTGAAGCTTTCTTT.

The chain combines TRBV18 with TRBJ2-5, with 8 bases identical to TRBD1. Germline V gives CDR1 KGHSH, CDR2 LQKENI. Losses at the gene ends were 3 bases for V and 3 bases for J; bases not matched to a gene: 3. The CDR3 runs to 14 residues. The CDR3 is CASSPSTGEETQYF. The CDR3 coding sequence is TGTGCCAGCTCACCTTCGACAGGGGAAGAGACCCAGTACTTC. The full variable domain, its missing parts supplied by reference TRBV18 and TRBJ2-5, is NAGVMQNPRHLVRRRGQEARLRCSPMKGHSHVYWYRQLPEEGLKFMVYLQKENIIDESGMPKERFSAEFPKEGPSILRIQQVVRGDSAAYFCASSPSTGEETQYFGPGTRLLVL.

The chain links TRBV14 to TRBJ1-1; no clear D. This CDR3 region has 15 residues. Germline CDR1 is SGHDN and CDR2 is FVKESK. V shed 2 bases and J shed 3 bases, with 13 bases lying between them. DNA for the CDR3: TGTGCCAGCAGCCAAAATTACGGGTGGGACACTGAAGCTTTCTTT. Amino acid sequence: CASSQNYGWDTEAFF. The variable domain in full, completed from reference TRBV14 and TRBJ1-1, reads EAGVTQFPSHSVIEKGQTVTLRCDPISGHDNLYWYRRVMGKEIKFLLHFVKESKQDESGMPNNRFLAERTGGTYSTLKVQPAELEDSGVYFCASSQNYGWDTEAFFGQGTRLTVV.

The gene calls are TRBV5-1 and TRBJ2-1; TRBD2 aligns across 7 bases. Losses at the gene ends were 1 base for V and 6 bases for J; bases not matched to a gene: 7. CDR3 length: 15 residues. The germline CDR1 and CDR2 sequences are SGHRS and YFSETQ. The CDR3 spells CASSLLAGELNEQFF. The DNA of the CDR3 is TGCGCCAGCAGCTTGTTGGCGGGGGAGCTCAATGAGCAGTTCTTC. The full variable domain, with the rest looked up from reference TRBV5-1 and TRBJ2-1, is KAGVTQTPRYLIKTRGQQVTLSCSPISGHRSVSWYQQTPGQGLQFLFEYFSETQRNKGNFPGRFSGRQFSNSRSEMNVSTLELGDSALYLCASSLLAGELNEQFFGPGTRLTVL.

This chain links TRBV5-1 with TRBJ1-6; D may be TRBD1 (5 bases). The V end lost 6 bases, the J end lost 7 bases, and 11 bases lay between the germline ends. The CDR3 sequence is 13 residues long. Germline lookup yields CDR1 SGHRS and CDR2 YFSETQ. This CDR3 is CASTPGSNSPLHF. The CDR3 DNA follows: TGCGCCAGCACTCCAGGGTCAAATTCACCCCTCCACTTT.

This chain links TRBV15 with TRBJ1-1; 7 bases match TRBD1. The CDR3 runs to 16 residues. After removal of 3 bases from V and 1 base from J, the junction contained 8 bases not matched to a gene. Germline V lookup: CDR1 LNHNV, CDR2 YYDKDF (reference sequence). The CDR3 sequence: CATSSRETGWNTEAFF. The DNA for the CDR3 is TGTGCCACCAGCAGCCGAGAGACAGGGTGGAACACTGAAGCTTTCTTT.

The chain recombines TRBV7-2 with TRBJ1-1; D gene unclear. CDR1 and CDR2 from the germline V gene are SGHTA and FQGNSA. Trimming shortened V by 4 bases and J by 1 base, and 7 bases separated the two germline ends. CDR3 length: 13 amino acids. CDR3 residues: CASSWQSNTEAFF. CDR3 bases: TGTGCCAGCAGCTGGCAGTCGAACACTGAAGCTTTCTTT.

V is TRBV14 and J is TRBJ1-2; no definite D call. Germline assignment: CDR1 SGHDN and CDR2 FVKESK. This CDR3 spans 14 amino acids. V dropped 1 base and J dropped 8 bases, with 14 bases sitting between them. CDR3 nucleotides: TGTGCCAGCAGCCAAGTCCAAGCCTCTTGGGGCTACACCTTC. It codes for CASSQVQASWGYTF. Full variable domain (outside the CDR3, taken from reference TRBV14 and TRBJ1-2): EAGVTQFPSHSVIEKGQTVTLRCDPISGHDNLYWYRRVMGKEIKFLLHFVKESKQDESGMPNNRFLAERTGGTYSTLKVQPAELEDSGVYFCASSQVQASWGYTFGSGTRLTVV.

The gene calls are TRBV4-1 and TRBJ1-6; possible D gene TRBD1, 6 bases. CDR3 length equals 14 residues. The V end was cut by 0 bases, the J end by 9 bases, with 9 bases between. CDR1 and CDR2 (germline): MGHRA, YSYEKL. The CDR3 loop is CASSQEGGGSPLHF. The CDR3 DNA follows: TGCGCCAGCAGCCAAGAAGGGGGGGGTTCACCCCTCCACTTT.

This rearrangement joins TRBV3-1 (or the pseudogene TRBV3-2) to TRBJ2-2; the D gene is possibly TRBD2 (5 bases). Trimming stripped 3 bases from V and 3 bases from J, with 11 bases between. Germline V gene sequence: CDR1 LGHDT, CDR2 YNNKEL (reference sequence). The CDR3 has 15 amino acids. CDR3 nucleotides: TGTGCCAGCAGCCAGAGTCGGGGAGACACCGGGGAGCTGTTTTTT. This translates into CASSQSRGDTGELFF.

The rearrangement links TRBV28 to TRBJ1-2, with unresolved D. Germline-derived CDR1 and CDR2 are MDHEN and SYDVKM. Trimming shortened V by 6 bases and J by 1 base, and 12 bases separated the two germline ends. The CDR3 has 14 residues. CDR3 DNA: TGTGCCAGCAGCTCGACCGGCGGTAACTATGGCTACACCTTC. It encodes CASSSTGGNYGYTF.

This sequence joins TRBV6-2 or TRBV6-3 and TRBJ2-4, with 11 bases fitting TRBD2. Trimming took 2 bases from V and 5 from J; bases not matched to a gene: 11. The CDR3 contains 18 residues. Germline CDR1 is MNHEY and CDR2 is SVGEGT. CDR3 loop: CASSYLFSGRAEENIQYF. For the CDR3, the DNA is TGTGCCAGCAGTTACCTCTTTAGCGGGAGGGCCGAGGAAAACATTCAGTACTTC.

This clone occurred a few times. The chain couples TRBV3-1 (or the pseudogene TRBV3-2) to TRBJ1-3; D is unresolved. The V gene lost 2 bases and the J gene lost 0 bases, with 11 bases spanning the gap. The CDR3 is made up of 16 amino acids. Looked up from germline, CDR1 is LGHDT and CDR2 is YNNKEL (reference sequence). The CDR3 is CASSQTIQRSGNTIYF. The CDR3 DNA sequence: TGTGCCAGCAGCCAAACCATTCAGCGCTCTGGAAACACCATATATTTT.